A selection of T cell receptor beta chains follows, all from one sample in a study of cytomegalovirus exposure and HLA in healthy donors. Sequenced by immunoSEQ multiplex PCR; TCRdb stores in-frame clones only, minus some. The sample contains 160,000 or so clones, around three quarters of which appear only once. The source material was PBMCs. Source of these receptors: a woman aged 40 to 50 in good health and CMV-seronegative. The CDR3 runs from the conserved cysteine through the conserved F or W. D genes are given only for firm matches. Size values are once, few and many counts, or a class for expanded clones, and some rows have none.

j_gene	d_gene	abundance	v_gene	CDR3aa	CDR3nt
TRBJ1-1	TRBD1	.	TRBV7-9	CASSFLQGRSEAFF	TGTGCCAGCAGCTTTTTACAGGGGAGGTCTGAAGCTTTCTTT
TRBJ1-1	.	.	TRBV27	CASRVQPLNTEAFF	TGTGCCAGCCGGGTCCAACCCTTAAACACTGAAGCTTTCTTT
TRBJ2-7	.	.	TRBV7-2	CASSSRALYEQYF	TGTGCCAGCAGCTCCCGAGCTCTGTACGAGCAGTACTTC
TRBJ2-2	.	.	TRBV7-9	CASSHRTENTGELFF	TGTGCCAGCAGCCATCGGACAGAGAACACCGGGGAGCTGTTTTTT
TRBJ2-7	.	once	TRBV9	CASSPPPFEQYF	TGTGCCAGCAGCCCTCCTCCGTTCGAGCAGTACTTC
TRBJ2-7	TRBD2	.	TRBV25-1	CASSDASGDSYEQYF	TGTGCCAGCAGTGATGCTAGCGGTGACTCCTACGAGCAGTACTTC
TRBJ1-1	.	.	TRBV5-1	CASSRGEYLAVEAFF	TGCGCCAGCAGCCGGGGGGAGTACCTGGCAGTTGAAGCTTTCTTT
TRBJ2-1	TRBD2	.	TRBV5-1	CASSLAGAPYNEQFF	TGCGCCAGCAGTTTAGCGGGAGCACCCTACAATGAGCAGTTCTTC
TRBJ1-2	.	.	TRBV2	CASSEHTVYGYTF	TGTGCCAGCAGTGAACATACTGTGTACGGCTACACCTTC
TRBJ2-7	TRBD1	.	TRBV6-6	CASSGQGYEQYF	TGTGCCAGCAGTGGACAGGGCTACGAGCAGTACTTC
TRBJ2-1	.	.	TRBV5-8	CASSLRRGAGAFDEQFF	TGTGCCAGCAGCTTAAGGAGGGGCGCGGGCGCGTTCGATGAGCAGTTCTTC
TRBJ1-1	TRBD1	.	TRBV28	CASNRQGVNTEAFF	TGTGCCAGCAACCGACAGGGTGTGAACACTGAAGCTTTCTTT
TRBJ2-3	TRBD1	.	TRBV30	CAWIGDRGSRDTQYF	TGTGCCTGGATTGGCGACAGGGGGAGTCGTGATACGCAGTATTTT
TRBJ2-3	.	.	TRBV7-9	CASSLGGRGTDTQYF	TGTGCCAGCAGCTTAGGAGGCCGGGGCACAGATACGCAGTATTTT
TRBJ1-2	TRBD1	.	TRBV28	CASSFGGQVNYGYTF	TGTGCCAGCAGTTTCGGGGGACAGGTAAACTATGGCTACACCTTC
TRBJ2-1	TRBD2	few	TRBV19	CASSIGASGGGEQFF	TGTGCCAGTAGTATAGGCGCTAGCGGCGGTGGTGAGCAGTTCTTC
TRBJ1-1	.	.	TRBV5-1	CASSLELMNTEAFF	TGCGCCAGCAGCCTAGAACTGATGAACACTGAAGCTTTCTTT
TRBJ2-7	.	.	TRBV21-1	CASSQQTGYEAGESYEQYF	TGTGCCAGCAGCCAACAGACAGGCTATGAGGCGGGAGAAAGCTACGAGCAGTACTTC
TRBJ2-2	TRBD2	.	TRBV2	CAPSGGELFF	TGTGCCCCTAGCGGCGGGGAGCTGTTTTTT
TRBJ2-1	.	.	TRBV10-3	CAISVEEEPNEQFF	TGTGCCATCAGTGTAGAGGAGGAGCCTAATGAGCAGTTCTTC
TRBJ2-5	.	.	TRBV15	CATQNTGSQYF	TGTGCCACCCAGAATACCGGGTCCCAGTACTTC
TRBJ1-5	TRBD1	.	TRBV2	CASRGPGQGAFGNQPQHF	TGTGCCAGCAGGGGACCGGGACAGGGGGCGTTTGGCAATCAGCCCCAGCATTTT
TRBJ1-1	.	.	TRBV5-6	CASSLGSLPAEAFF	TGTGCCAGCAGCTTGGGTTCTCTCCCAGCTGAAGCTTTCTTT
TRBJ2-2	TRBD2	.	TRBV27	CASSFALAGEPTGELFF	TGTGCCAGCAGTTTCGCACTAGCGGGAGAACCCACCGGGGAGCTGTTTTTT
TRBJ2-6	TRBD1	few	TRBV28	CASSAGTGVGSGANVLTF	TGTGCCAGCAGCGCCGGGACAGGGGTTGGCTCTGGGGCCAACGTCCTGACTTTC
TRBJ2-7	TRBD2	.	TRBV19	CASTSGNAYEQYF	TGTGCCAGCACTAGCGGTAATGCGTACGAGCAGTACTTC
TRBJ2-5	TRBD2	.	TRBV13	CASSPWTSGSGETQYF	TGTGCCAGCAGCCCCTGGACTAGCGGGAGTGGGGAGACCCAGTACTTC
TRBJ1-4	.	.	TRBV27	CASSSVPPWGGLDEKLFF	TGTGCCAGCAGTTCGGTCCCTCCGTGGGGGGGGTTAGATGAAAAACTGTTTTTT
TRBJ2-7	.	.	TRBV6-6	CASSYGGSHNDYEQYF	TGTGCCAGCAGTTACGGGGGCAGCCACAACGACTACGAGCAGTACTTC
TRBJ2-7	TRBD2	.	TRBV5-1	CASSSGLAGVMGPYF	TGCGCCAGCAGCTCGGGACTAGCGGGAGTCATGGGGCCGTACTTC
TRBJ2-5	TRBD2	few	TRBV7-8	CASSTIGLAGGGRETQYF	TGTGCCAGCAGCACGATCGGACTAGCGGGAGGTGGGAGAGAGACCCAGTACTTC
TRBJ1-3	.	.	TRBV5-5	CASSTEPNSGNTIYF	TGTGCCAGCAGCACTGAACCTAACTCTGGAAACACCATATATTTT
TRBJ2-7	TRBD2	.	TRBV18	CASSRSLAGASYEQYF	TGTGCCAGCTCAAGGTCACTAGCGGGGGCTTCCTACGAGCAGTACTTC
TRBJ1-1	.	few	TRBV6-6	CASGGLGGAGESFF	TGTGCCAGCGGCGGACTAGGAGGGGCGGGTGAGAGTTTCTTT
TRBJ2-1	TRBD2	.	TRBV5-5	CASSPGLAGAGNYNEQFF	TGTGCCAGCAGCCCGGGACTAGCGGGAGCCGGGAATTACAATGAGCAGTTCTTC
TRBJ2-3	.	few	TRBV7-7	CASSLGGGRTDTQYF	TGTGCTAGCAGCTTGGGCGGGGGCCGCACAGATACGCAGTATTTT
TRBJ1-4	TRBD1	.	TRBV6-1	CASSDLTGGEKLFF	TGTGCCAGCAGTGATTTGACAGGGGGTGAAAAACTGTTTTTT